A single sample is the source of the 20 T cell receptor beta chains below, sequenced in a study of blood T cell repertoires in COVID-19. TCRdb's table, derived via immunoSEQ multiplex PCR, lists solely in-frame clones and lacks some. This table has over 130,000 clones, over 80% appearing once. Sequences were obtained from peripheral blood. The receptors stem from a woman aged 80 or over with acute or convalescent COVID-19.

This clone was seen just once. The gene calls are TRBV5-1 and TRBJ1-1, with 11 bases aligning to TRBD1. The V segment lost 0 bases and the J segment 10 bases; nucleotides outside the gene matches: 8. Germline CDR1 and CDR2: SGHRS and YFSETQ. The CDR3 extends over 15 amino acids. This CDR3 reads CASSLVGTGGQSAFF. CDR3 nucleotides: TGCGCCAGCAGCTTGGTCGGGACAGGGGGACAGTCAGCTTTCTTT.

The chain carries TRBV12-3 or TRBV12-4 and TRBJ1-2; the match to TRBD1 covers 9 bases. Trimming at V came to 7 bases and at J to 4 bases, leaving 4 bases not matched to a gene. This CDR3 is built from 13 residues. CDR3 nucleotides: TGTGCCAGCACAGGACAGGGGTCCTATGGCTACACCTTC. Its protein product is CASTGQGSYGYTF.

This rearrangement joins TRBV19 to TRBJ1-1; D possibly corresponds to TRBD1 (6 bases). CDR3 length equals 15 residues. V lost 4 bases, J lost 4 bases, and 16 bases lay in between. Germline-derived CDR1 and CDR2 are LNHDA and SQIVND (reference sequence). The CDR3 reads CASSSRQVRGTEAFF. CDR3 coding DNA: TGTGCCAGTAGTAGTCGACAGGTAAGAGGCACTGAAGCTTTCTTT.

As for this clone: A junction end diverges from the germline sequence, so it may reflect a read error. The V and J genes are TRBV7-7 and TRBJ2-5; 7 bases align to TRBD2. The CDR3 runs to 15 residues. Germline CDR1 is SSHAT and CDR2 is FNYEAQ (reference sequence). This CDR3 reads CASSIGRGVQETQYF. The CDR3 DNA follows: TGTGCTAGCAGCATCGGACGGGGGGTTCAAGAGACCCAGTACTTC.

This clone was seen only once. The chain is built from TRBV5-1 and TRBJ2-2; a possible D gene is TRBD1 (6 bases). V gave up 5 bases and J gave up 7 bases, with 18 bases separating them. The CDR3 is made up of 15 amino acids. Germline V gives CDR1 SGHRS, CDR2 YFSETQ. CDR3 amino acids: CASRTIPQGGGELFF. As DNA, the CDR3 is TGCGCCAGCAGAACGATACCACAGGGCGGCGGGGAGCTGTTTTTT.

The rearrangement joins TRBV5-1 to TRBJ2-5; maybe TRBD1 (6 bases). V was clipped by 5 bases and J by 7 bases, with 18 bases between them. Germline CDR1 SGHRS, CDR2 YFSETQ. CDR3 length equals 14 residues. The CDR3 nucleotides read TGCGCCAGCAGAGCCCTGACAGGAGAGGGGACCCAGTACTTC. This sequence encodes CASRALTGEGTQYF.

The chain combines TRBV7-2 with TRBJ2-1; 9 nucleotides line up with TRBD2. This CDR3 is 15 amino acids long. V trimming: 3 bases; J trimming: 7 bases; junction bases outside the gene matches: 7. Germline V CDR1 and CDR2: SGHTA, FQGNSA. In DNA, the CDR3 is TGTGCCAGCAGCTTGGGCGGGGGGGCGTCGAATGAGCAGTTCTTC. Its protein is CASSLGGGASNEQFF.

This sequence joins TRBV19 and TRBJ1-4; TRBD1 aligns across 8 bases. The CDR3 covers 15 residues. V gave up 5 bases and J gave up 8 bases; unmatched junction bases: 10. The germline gives CDR1 LNHDA, CDR2 SQIVND (reference sequence). As DNA, the CDR3 is TGTGCCAGTAGTCTCCGGACAGGGCCGGGGGAAAAACTGTTTTTT. This encodes CASSLRTGPGEKLFF.

The rearrangement links TRBV2 to TRBJ1-3, with D perhaps TRBD1 (6 bases). Germline CDR1 SNHLY, CDR2 FYNNEI. V lost 3 bases and J 8 bases, leaving 8 bases between the germline ends. This CDR3 comprises 12 residues. CDR3 region: CASSDRGDTIYF. As DNA, the CDR3 is TGTGCCAGCAGTGACAGGGGAGACACCATATATTTT.

CDR3 sequence: CASSYPPGNRLDEQFF. The CDR3 DNA is TGTGCCAGCAGTTATCCCCCAGGGAACCGGCTCGATGAGCAGTTCTTC. V and J are TRBV6-2 or TRBV6-3 and TRBJ2-1, with D possibly matching TRBD1 (5 bases). Trimming pared 3 bases from V and 8 bases from J, leaving 20 bases between. The CDR3 extends over 16 amino acids. Germline loops: CDR1 MNHEY, CDR2 SVGEGT.

The CDR3 here is CASSDRGSGTEAFF. CDR3 bases: TGTGCCAGTAGCGACAGGGGGTCGGGCACTGAAGCTTTCTTT. The chain uses TRBV19 and TRBJ1-1; 9 nucleotides agree with TRBD1. V gave up 6 bases and J gave up 4 bases; unmatched junction bases: 6. In germline, CDR1 is LNHDA, CDR2 SQIVND (reference sequence). The CDR3 has 14 residues.

The chain has TRBV25-1 and TRBJ1-1; TRBD1 might be the D (5 bases). This CDR3 is built from 14 residues. Germline CDR1 MGHDK, CDR2 SYGVNS. Trimming removed 2 bases at V and 1 base at J, with 8 bases between. DNA of the CDR3: TGTGCCAGCAGTGAAATAGGGGAGAACACTGAAGCTTTCTTT. It translates to CASSEIGENTEAFF.

V is TRBV20-1 and J is TRBJ1-1; D ambiguous. The CDR3 length is 15 residues. Germline values: CDR1 DFQATT, CDR2 SNEGSKA (reference sequence). Trimming pared 3 bases from V and 1 base from J, leaving 15 bases between. The CDR3 sequence is CSASSWERTNTEAFF. The CDR3 DNA reads TGCAGTGCTAGTAGTTGGGAGAGGACGAACACTGAAGCTTTCTTT.

This clone was observed a single time. This rearrangement joins TRBV5-1 to TRBJ1-1, with D maybe TRBD1 (5 bases). Germline V gives CDR1 SGHRS, CDR2 YFSETQ. The CDR3 has 13 amino acids. V was clipped by 4 bases and J by 1 base, with 8 bases between them. The CDR3 region is CASSQGQNTEAFF. The CDR3 coding sequence is TGCGCCAGCAGCCAAGGACAGAACACTGAAGCTTTCTTT.

The chain carries TRBV5-1 and TRBJ2-3; TRBD1 matches at 7 bases. CDR3 size: 13 residues. CDR1 is SGHRS, CDR2 YFSETQ, per germline. After removal of 0 bases from V and 6 bases from J, the junction contained 1 base not matched to a gene. The CDR3 spells CASSLEGQDTQYF. Here the CDR3 DNA reads TGCGCCAGCAGCTTGGAGGGACAGGATACGCAGTATTTT.

The chain employs TRBV7-2 and TRBJ1-6; 7 positions agree with TRBD1. The CDR3 has 16 residues. The V segment lost 5 bases and the J segment 7 bases; nucleotides outside the gene matches: 11. Germline CDR1 reads SGHTA; CDR2 reads FQGNSA. Written as DNA, the CDR3 is TGTGCCAGCAGCCCCTATTCGACAGGGACGAATTCACCCCTCCACTTT. Amino acids: CASSPYSTGTNSPLHF. The full variable domain, in which reference TRBV7-2 and TRBJ1-6 provide the parts outside the CDR3, is GAGVSQSPSNKVTEKGKDVELRCDPISGHTALYWYRQSLGQGLEFLIYFQGNSAPDKSGLPSDRFSAERTGGSVSTLTIQRTQQEDSAVYLCASSPYSTGTNSPLHFGNGTRLTVT.

This clone has a handful of counts. This sequence joins TRBV6-2 or TRBV6-3 and TRBJ1-2; weak D call: TRBD1 (6 bases). This CDR3 is built from 14 residues. Germline CDR1 and CDR2: MNHEY and SVGEGT. With 5 bases removed from V and 4 bases from J, the gap between germline ends came to 14 bases. CDR3 nucleotides: TGTGCCAGCAGTACAGGGTTGCTCTTCTATGGCTACACCTTC. Protein product: CASSTGLLFYGYTF.

The gene calls are TRBV10-3 and TRBJ2-3; 8 bases line up with TRBD2. The V gene's germline CDR1 is ENHRY and CDR2 SYGVKD. Trimming removed 6 bases from V and 2 bases from J; junction bases left unmatched: 10. The CDR3 runs to 16 residues. The CDR3, as DNA: TGTGCCATCAGCCCCGGCGTAGCGGGGTACACAGATACGCAGTATTTT. Translating gives CAISPGVAGYTDTQYF.

This rearrangement joins TRBV11-2 to TRBJ1-1; the match to TRBD1 covers 7 bases. The germline V gene has CDR1 SGHAT and CDR2 FQNNGV. This CDR3 region has 14 residues. J lost 10 bases, V lost 1 base, and 9 bases had no gene match. In DNA, the CDR3 is TGTGCCAGCAGCTTAGGGACAGGTCCGGTTGGAGCTTTCTTT. This sequence encodes CASSLGTGPVGAFF. Full variable domain (missing parts from reference TRBV11-2 and TRBJ1-1): EAGVAQSPRYKIIEKRQSVAFWCNPISGHATLYWYQQILGQGPKLLIQFQNNGVVDDSQLPKDRFSAERLKGVDSTLKIQPAKLEDSAVYLCASSLGTGPVGAFFGQGTRLTVV.

V and J are TRBV20-1 and TRBJ2-7; D may be TRBD2 (6 bases). The germline V gene encodes CDR1 DFQATT and CDR2 SNEGSKA (reference sequence). With 3 bases removed from V and 6 bases from J, the gap between germline ends came to 15 bases. The CDR3 extends over 13 amino acids. The CDR3 loop is CSASKRSGGEQYF. DNA of the CDR3: TGCAGTGCTAGTAAACGGTCCGGGGGCGAGCAGTACTTC.